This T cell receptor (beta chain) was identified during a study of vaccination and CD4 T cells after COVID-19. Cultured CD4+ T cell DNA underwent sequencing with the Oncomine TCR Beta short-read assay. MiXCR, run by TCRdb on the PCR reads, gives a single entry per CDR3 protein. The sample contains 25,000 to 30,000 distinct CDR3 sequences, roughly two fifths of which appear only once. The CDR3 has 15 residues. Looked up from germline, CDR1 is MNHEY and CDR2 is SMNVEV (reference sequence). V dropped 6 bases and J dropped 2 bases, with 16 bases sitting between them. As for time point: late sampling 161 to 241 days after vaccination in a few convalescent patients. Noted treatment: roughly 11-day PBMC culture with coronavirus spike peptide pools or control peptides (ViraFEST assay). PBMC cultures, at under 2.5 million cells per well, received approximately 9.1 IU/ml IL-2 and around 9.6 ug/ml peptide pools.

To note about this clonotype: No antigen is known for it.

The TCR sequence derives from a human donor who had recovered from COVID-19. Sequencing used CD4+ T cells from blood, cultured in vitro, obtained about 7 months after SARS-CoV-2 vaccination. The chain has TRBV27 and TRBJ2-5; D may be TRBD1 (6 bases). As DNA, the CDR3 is TGTGCCAGCAGCCCTATAGACAGGCATCAAGAGACCCAGTACTTC. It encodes CASSPIDRHQETQYF.